A single sample is the source of the 23 T cell receptor beta chains below, sequenced in a study of blood T cell repertoires in COVID-19. TCRdb's copy holds only in-frame clones and misses some; the assay was immunoSEQ multiplex PCR. This sample has about 340,000 clones, with around 82% found just once. Sequenced: peripheral blood. The source is a man aged 30-40 years with active or convalescent COVID-19.

The chain carries TRBV29-1 and TRBJ2-7; 7 nucleotides line up with TRBD1. The CDR3 sequence is 12 residues long. Germline V CDR1 and CDR2: SQVTM, ANQGSEA. V was pared by 5 bases and J by 5 bases, with 6 bases of the junction left unmatched. This chain's CDR3 is CSVRQGRDEQYF. In DNA form, the CDR3 reads TGCAGCGTTAGACAGGGAAGGGACGAGCAGTACTTC.

The V call is TRBV27, the J call TRBJ2-7; tentatively, D is TRBD1 (5 bases). The CDR3 sequence is 13 residues long. Germline assignment: CDR1 MNHEY and CDR2 SMNVEV (reference sequence). Trimming removed 3 bases at V and 8 bases at J, with 14 bases between. The CDR3 region has the DNA TGTGCCAGCAGTTTTTTTCTCCAGGGCAAGCAGTACTTC. This encodes CASSFFLQGKQYF.

This clone was picked up many times. Other DNA variants within this sample encode the same CDR3. The rearrangement uses TRBV6-2 or TRBV6-3 and TRBJ1-5; D remains unclear. Looked up from germline, CDR1 is MNHEY and CDR2 is SVGEGT. V was clipped by 4 bases and J by 6 bases, with 16 bases between them. This CDR3 spans 15 amino acids. DNA for the CDR3: TGTGCCAGCAGTTTTTCTCTCGGGATGGGTCAGCCCCAGCATTTT. It encodes CASSFSLGMGQPQHF.

This chain links TRBV9 with TRBJ2-3, with 12 positions matching TRBD2. This CDR3 comprises 16 residues. Germline lookup yields CDR1 SGDLS and CDR2 YYNGEE. V gave up 0 bases and J gave up 6 bases; unmatched junction bases: 5. The DNA for the CDR3 is TGTGCCAGCAGCGTAGGACTAGCGGGAGAGGGCGATACGCAGTATTTT. The encoded protein is CASSVGLAGEGDTQYF. The complete variable domain, with remaining parts taken from reference TRBV9 and TRBJ2-3, reads DSGVTQTPKHLITATGQRVTLRCSPRSGDLSVYWYQQSLDQGLQFLIQYYNGEERAKGNILERFSAQQFPDLHSELNLSSLELGDSALYFCASSVGLAGEGDTQYFGPGTRLTVL.

This chain links TRBV28 with TRBJ1-2; D gene ambiguous. This CDR3 is 13 amino acids long. V was trimmed by 5 bases and J by 3 bases, leaving 10 bases between them. Germline assignment: CDR1 MDHEN and CDR2 SYDVKM. CDR3 nucleotides: TGTGCCAGCAGTGATGGCATCGACTATGGCTACACCTTC. It specifies CASSDGIDYGYTF.

V usage is TRBV24-1 and J usage is TRBJ1-4; D gene ambiguous. V was trimmed by 4 bases and J by 8 bases, leaving 16 bases between them. Per germline, CDR1 KGHDR and CDR2 SFDVKD. The CDR3 loop spans 15 amino acids. The CDR3 loop is CATSDPGGPVEKLFF. The CDR3 DNA follows: TGTGCCACCAGTGACCCCGGAGGACCGGTGGAAAAACTGTTTTTT.

The genes are TRBV13 and TRBJ1-3; no reliable D call. Germline-derived CDR1 and CDR2 are PRHDT and FYEKMQ (reference sequence). This CDR3 is 14 amino acids long. With 1 base removed from V and 2 bases from J, the gap between germline ends came to 6 bases. In DNA, the CDR3 is TGTGCCAGCAGCTTAGCGCCGGCTGGAAACACCATATATTTT. Translated: CASSLAPAGNTIYF.

The rearrangement links TRBV19 to TRBJ1-3; a possible D gene is TRBD1 (5 bases). The CDR3 has 13 residues. Per the germline V gene, CDR1 is LNHDA and CDR2 is SQIVND (reference sequence). V was shortened by 4 bases and J by 4 bases, with 8 bases between the two germline ends. The CDR3 DNA reads as TGTGCCAGTAGTACCGGGGGGGGAAACACCATATATTTT. This translates into CASSTGGGNTIYF.

The V and J genes are TRBV5-1 and TRBJ2-1, with 8 positions matching TRBD1. This CDR3 contains 15 residues. CDR1 SGHRS and CDR2 YFSETQ come from the germline V gene. The V and J ends lost 1 base and 4 bases, in that order; junction bases with no gene match: 4. This chain's CDR3 is CASSLTQGAYNEQFF. Written as DNA, the CDR3 is TGCGCCAGCAGCTTGACCCAGGGGGCTTACAATGAGCAGTTCTTC.

This clone was recorded once. J is TRBJ2-3 and V is TRBV7-9, with TRBD2 matching over 8 bases. V lost 6 bases, J lost 1 base, and 3 bases stayed unmatched. Germline CDR1 SEHNR, CDR2 FQNEAQ (reference sequence). The CDR3 has 14 residues. DNA for the CDR3: TGTGCCAGCAGGGAGACTAGCGGCACAGATACGCAGTATTTT. It is translated as CASRETSGTDTQYF.

The CDR3 is CASSLMTGQGFNEQFF. The CDR3 DNA follows: TGTGCCAGCAGCCTGATGACGGGACAGGGGTTCAATGAGCAGTTCTTC. This chain connects TRBV4-2 to TRBJ2-1, with 10 bases that match TRBD1. The germline V gene encodes CDR1 LGHNA and CDR2 YNFKEQ. The CDR3 length is 16 residues. Trimming removed 4 bases from V and 6 bases from J; junction bases left unmatched: 9.

This sequence joins TRBV5-6 and TRBJ1-2; the match to TRBD1 covers 12 bases. The V gene's germline CDR1 is SGHDT and CDR2 YYEEEE. V lost 4 bases, J lost 11 bases, and 9 bases stayed unmatched. The CDR3 sequence is 14 residues long. In nucleotides, the CDR3 is TGTGCCAGCAGCCCCATAGGGACAGGGGGCGGTTACACCTTC. As protein: CASSPIGTGGGYTF.

This clone showed up just a few times. V gene TRBV10-1 combines with J gene TRBJ1-6; D is unclear. Germline loops: CDR1 WNHNN, CDR2 SYGVQD (reference sequence). The CDR3 spans 15 residues. V lost 0 bases to trimming and J lost 8 bases, with 11 bases between them. CDR3 amino acids: CASSESPPGDSPLHF. The CDR3 region has the DNA TGCGCCAGCAGTGAGTCCCCCCCCGGGGATTCACCCCTCCACTTT.

The V call is TRBV28, the J call TRBJ1-2; 8 bases are a match to TRBD1. V was clipped by 6 bases and J by 5 bases; unmatched bases: 5. The length of the CDR3 is 13 residues. Per germline, CDR1 MDHEN and CDR2 SYDVKM. For the CDR3, the DNA is TGTGCCAGCAGGGACGGACAGGGTTATGGCTACACCTTC. Protein sequence: CASRDGQGYGYTF.

The chain joins TRBV6-6 to TRBJ1-1; 8 bases fit TRBD1. The CDR3 consists of 12 residues. Germline CDR1 reads MNHNY; CDR2 reads SVGAGI (reference sequence). J gave up 6 bases and V 5 bases, and 2 bases lay outside the gene matches. The CDR3 protein is CASSTGGAEAFF. The CDR3 DNA sequence: TGTGCCAGCAGTACAGGGGGGGCTGAAGCTTTCTTT.

V gene TRBV9 combines with J gene TRBJ2-1; 7 nucleotides match TRBD2. V dropped 1 base and J dropped 3; count of bases not matched to a gene: 1. The germline gives CDR1 SGDLS, CDR2 YYNGEE. This CDR3 is built from 14 residues. The CDR3 coding sequence is TGTGCCAGCAGCGTACTAGCGGACTACAATGAGCAGTTCTTC. Protein sequence: CASSVLADYNEQFF.

This clone was recorded once. This chain connects TRBV5-5 to TRBJ1-4; D unclear. Trimming took 4 bases from V and 5 from J, leaving 6 bases between them. The CDR3 runs to 12 residues. Germline V gene data show CDR1 as SGHKS and CDR2 as YYEKEE (reference sequence). The CDR3 loop is CASSQENEKLFF. DNA of the CDR3: TGTGCCAGCAGCCAGGAAAATGAAAAACTGTTTTTT.

This clone was seen a few times. This chain joins TRBV7-9 and TRBJ2-1, with TRBD2 matching over 10 bases. In germline, CDR1 is SEHNR, CDR2 FQNEAQ (reference sequence). With V trimmed by 4 bases and J by 10 bases, 13 bases remained unmatched. The CDR3 consists of 16 residues. The CDR3 bases are TGTGCCAGCAGCTCCCCCAGGGCTAGCGGGAGAGAGGAGCAGTTCTTC. This translates into CASSSPRASGREEQFF.

J is TRBJ2-3 and V is TRBV19; D is uncertain. CDR3 length equals 14 residues. CDR1 LNHDA and CDR2 SQIVND come from the germline V gene (reference sequence). Trimming took 3 bases from V and 1 from J, leaving 8 bases between them. DNA for the CDR3: TGTGCCAGTAGTATCCCTCCAGGCACAGATACGCAGTATTTT. Translation: CASSIPPGTDTQYF.

V and J are TRBV2 and TRBJ2-7; 9 bases agree with TRBD2. Trimming at V came to 6 bases and at J to 4 bases, leaving 7 bases not matched to a gene. The CDR3 is 14 amino acids. CDR1 and CDR2 (germline): SNHLY, FYNNEI. This CDR3 reads CASSPGREGYEQYF. The DNA for the CDR3 is TGTGCCAGCAGCCCCGGGCGGGAGGGATACGAGCAGTACTTC.

The chain couples TRBV9 to TRBJ2-7, with D perhaps TRBD1 (5 bases). The ends were cut back, 4 bases at V and 4 bases at J, with 15 bases in the middle. CDR1 and CDR2 (germline): SGDLS, YYNGEE. CDR3 length: 14 residues. In DNA form, the CDR3 reads TGTGCCAGCAGCACCGACCCGAAGGGGTACGAGCAGTACTTC. Protein product: CASSTDPKGYEQYF. The whole variable domain, remainder taken from reference TRBV9 and TRBJ2-7, is DSGVTQTPKHLITATGQRVTLRCSPRSGDLSVYWYQQSLDQGLQFLIQYYNGEERAKGNILERFSAQQFPDLHSELNLSSLELGDSALYFCASSTDPKGYEQYFGPGTRLTVT.

The chain links TRBV29-1 to TRBJ2-3; D is possibly TRBD2 (7 bases). The CDR3 covers 15 residues. The V end lost 6 bases, the J end lost 0 bases, and 16 bases lay between the germline ends. CDR1 is SQVTM and CDR2 is ANQGSEA in the germline V gene. CDR3 residues: CSVLRGGASTDTQYF. CDR3 bases: TGCAGCGTCCTTAGGGGGGGCGCCAGCACAGATACGCAGTATTTT.

The chain carries TRBV28 and TRBJ2-2; D is perhaps TRBD1 (6 bases). Trimming left V 3 bases short and J 1 base short, with 27 bases between. The CDR3 extends over 21 amino acids. Germline-derived CDR1 and CDR2 are MDHEN and SYDVKM. CDR3 DNA sequence: TGTGCCAGCAGTTTGTCCTTCACTTTTTTCTCCGGGACACTGAACACCGGGGAGCTGTTTTTT. Translated, it gives CASSLSFTFFSGTLNTGELFF.